Detailed here is one T cell receptor (beta chain). Its antigen is unknown. There are no base qualities to consult, and no much larger clone falls within one base. These data are taken from a study of blood T cell repertoires in COVID-19 (TCRdb year 2020). Notes on the research overall: The collaborator samples originated in the United States, Italy and Spain and spanned the acute and convalescent phases of COVID-19. The material from the prospective study consisted of cDNA or gDNA derived from T cells, B-cell-depleted T cells, or PBMCs. The dataset comprised deeply sampled blood TCRbeta repertoires from subjects exposed to, actively infected with, or recovered from COVID-19. A freely available public database, intended as a resource for researchers studying the immune response to SARS-CoV-2, is where the repertoires were released. The samples were drawn from the first 160 participants of the ongoing ImmuneRACE study and from over a thousand subjects provided by 6 global collaborators. A de-identified subject ID, COVID-19 status, age in years and sex were almost always included in the sample metadata. HLA class I and class II types, where available, came from metadata supplied by the sample provider rather than from assay-based typing. Study-wide conclusions, independent of this receptor: How much clinical and demographic metadata was included differed by source and by participant, and the metadata was provided uncurated.

The CDR3 numbers 15 residues from cysteine through phenylalanine. This entry keeps only the CDR3 DNA: 45 bases, framed from base 1. The V end gives up 5 bases and the J end 7 bases, leaving 8 bases in the junction not matched to a gene. According to the germline V gene, CDR1 reads SGHNT and CDR2 reads YENEEA. TCRbeta CDR3 regions were amplified from genomic DNA by means of the immunoSEQ Assay, a bias-controlled multiplex PCR. As for the original processing: Nucleated cell counts per sample were estimated from amplification of reference gene primers within the assay. To quantify the absolute abundance of each unique TCRbeta CDR3 rearrangement, sequence reads were collapsed and filtered. For each sample, productive Simpson clonality was calculated as the square root of Simpson's diversity index over productive rearrangements. Held by TCRdb, this immuneACCESS table contains in-frame sequences only and omits some clones. Under half of the omission traces to an unresolved V gene where checked; the cause of the rest is unknown. The DNA was the basis for D and trimming; V, J and clone size are from that table. Recorded for this sample are approximately 54,000 clones; roughly 81% of them occurred a single time. The top ten clones comprise approximately 4.9% of the sample.

The collaborating institutions used their own protocols to collect whole blood in K2EDTA tubes. Collaborator samples were shipped for TCRbeta analysis as frozen whole blood, isolated PBMCs, or DNA extracted from either sample type. The clonotype comes from a woman in her sixties or seventies with acute or convalescent COVID-19. Specimen: peripheral blood. The chain is encoded by TRBV11-3 joined to TRBJ2-1, with 10 bases aligning to TRBD2. The sequenced DNA is TGTGCCAGCAGCAAGCTAGCGGGAGCGGGGAATGAGCAGTTCTTC. Its translation reads: CASSKLAGAGNEQFF.